These T cell receptor beta chains were read from a single sample in a study of PD-1 blockade in classical Hodgkin lymphoma. This table comes from immunoSEQ multiplex PCR, and its TCRdb copy is limited to in-frame clones, with some not included. The sample lists some 14,000 clones; roughly 77% were seen once. The sequencing used peripheral blood mononuclear cells (PBMCs), collected at baseline. All receptors come from a human donor with classical Hodgkin lymphoma. The CDR3 runs from the conserved cysteine through the conserved F or W. A D gene is named only where the DNA matches it firmly. Only part of the rows carry a size: once, few, many, or a class if the clone is expanded.

V gene: TRBV7-2; clone size: .; D gene: .; J gene: TRBJ1-3; CDR3 protein: CASSLQPGHSGNTIYF; CDR3 DNA: TGTGCCAGCAGCCTACAGCCAGGGCACTCTGGAAACACCATATATTTT
V gene: TRBV19; clone size: few; D gene: .; J gene: TRBJ1-6; CDR3 protein: CASKGDYNSPLHF; CDR3 DNA: TGTGCCAGTAAGGGTGACTATAATTCACCCCTCCACTTT
V gene: TRBV2; clone size: .; D gene: TRBD1; J gene: TRBJ1-2; CDR3 protein: CASKLQGLDYGYTF; CDR3 DNA: TGTGCCAGCAAGCTACAGGGGCTCGACTATGGCTACACCTTC
V gene: TRBV4-3; clone size: .; D gene: .; J gene: TRBJ2-7; CDR3 protein: CASSQEERDNHEQYF; CDR3 DNA: TGCGCCAGCAGCCAAGAGGAACGGGACAACCACGAGCAGTACTTC
V gene: TRBV6-5; clone size: .; D gene: .; J gene: TRBJ2-7; CDR3 protein: CASSPTGALPYEQYF; CDR3 DNA: TGTGCCAGCAGTCCCACGGGGGCGCTTCCTTACGAGCAGTACTTC
V gene: TRBV18; clone size: .; D gene: .; J gene: TRBJ1-1; CDR3 protein: CASSPDLNTEAFF; CDR3 DNA: TGTGCCAGCTCACCGGACCTGAACACTGAAGCTTTCTTT
V gene: TRBV6-5; clone size: .; D gene: TRBD2; J gene: TRBJ2-7; CDR3 protein: CASRISGSYEQYF; CDR3 DNA: TGTGCCAGCAGGATTAGCGGGTCCTACGAGCAGTACTTC
V gene: TRBV5-1; clone size: .; D gene: TRBD1; J gene: TRBJ2-5; CDR3 protein: CASKALLGQGRETQYF; CDR3 DNA: TGCGCCAGCAAAGCGTTACTCGGACAGGGGAGGGAGACCCAGTACTTC
V gene: TRBV4-3; clone size: .; D gene: .; J gene: TRBJ2-3; CDR3 protein: CASSQVAANPYTQYF; CDR3 DNA: TGCGCCAGCAGCCAAGTGGCAGCCAACCCCTATACGCAGTATTTT
V gene: TRBV9; clone size: .; D gene: TRBD1; J gene: TRBJ2-7; CDR3 protein: CASSVHPGGQGVLKQYF; CDR3 DNA: TGTGCCAGCAGCGTACACCCAGGCGGACAGGGGGTCTTGAAGCAGTACTTC
V gene: TRBV15; clone size: .; D gene: .; J gene: TRBJ2-1; CDR3 protein: CATSRDRGGDYNEQFF; CDR3 DNA: TGTGCCACCAGCAGAGATAGAGGGGGAGACTACAATGAGCAGTTCTTC
V gene: TRBV7-3; clone size: .; D gene: TRBD2; J gene: TRBJ2-3; CDR3 protein: CASSLRPRGDITDTQYF; CDR3 DNA: TGTGCCAGCAGCTTAAGGCCGCGGGGGGATATCACAGATACGCAGTATTTT
V gene: TRBV6-5; clone size: .; D gene: .; J gene: TRBJ2-7; CDR3 protein: CASSYGTEGSYEQYF; CDR3 DNA: TGTGCCAGCAGTTACGGGACGGAGGGCTCCTACGAGCAGTACTTC
V gene: TRBV5-1; clone size: once; D gene: .; J gene: TRBJ2-1; CDR3 protein: CASSFPRTIVNEQFF; CDR3 DNA: TGCGCCAGCAGCTTCCCACGGACTATTGTTAATGAGCAGTTCTTC
V gene: TRBV18; clone size: few; D gene: .; J gene: TRBJ2-1; CDR3 protein: CASQAPQPGNEQFF; CDR3 DNA: TGTGCCAGCCAAGCGCCCCAACCCGGGAATGAGCAGTTCTTC
V gene: TRBV6-5; clone size: .; D gene: .; J gene: TRBJ2-3; CDR3 protein: CASSSSDTQYF; CDR3 DNA: TGTGCCAGCAGTTCTTCAGATACGCAGTATTTT
V gene: TRBV2; clone size: .; D gene: TRBD1; J gene: TRBJ1-1; CDR3 protein: CASSKLQGERTEAFF; CDR3 DNA: TGTGCCAGCAGTAAATTACAGGGGGAGAGGACTGAAGCTTTCTTT
V gene: TRBV10-3; clone size: .; D gene: TRBD2; J gene: TRBJ2-3; CDR3 protein: CAISEILAGTDTQYF; CDR3 DNA: TGTGCCATCAGTGAGATTCTAGCGGGCACAGATACGCAGTATTTT
V gene: TRBV4-3; clone size: few; D gene: .; J gene: TRBJ2-3; CDR3 protein: CASSQVGTDTQYF; CDR3 DNA: TGCGCCAGCAGCCAAGTAGGCACAGATACGCAGTATTTT
V gene: TRBV7-6; clone size: few; D gene: TRBD2; J gene: TRBJ2-1; CDR3 protein: CASSLARGGYNEQFF; CDR3 DNA: TGTGCCAGCAGCTTAGCGCGGGGGGGGTACAATGAGCAGTTCTTC
V gene: TRBV28; clone size: .; D gene: TRBD1; J gene: TRBJ2-5; CDR3 protein: CASSSPLSITGGIQETQYF; CDR3 DNA: TGTGCCAGCAGTTCACCCCTCTCCATTACAGGGGGGATACAAGAGACCCAGTACTTC
V gene: TRBV6-1; clone size: .; D gene: TRBD1; J gene: TRBJ1-5; CDR3 protein: CASSDLDRVGQPQHF; CDR3 DNA: TGTGCCAGCAGTGACCTCGACAGGGTGGGTCAGCCCCAGCATTTT
V gene: TRBV11-2; clone size: once; D gene: .; J gene: TRBJ1-4; CDR3 protein: CASSLAGLSNEKLFF; CDR3 DNA: TGTGCCAGCAGCTTGGCGGGCCTCTCTAATGAAAAACTGTTTTTT
V gene: TRBV27; clone size: .; D gene: .; J gene: TRBJ2-1; CDR3 protein: CASSSRNEQFF; CDR3 DNA: TGTGCCAGCAGTTCCCGAAATGAGCAGTTCTTC
V gene: TRBV5-1; clone size: .; D gene: .; J gene: TRBJ2-1; CDR3 protein: CASSFNQGRNEQFF; CDR3 DNA: TGCGCCAGCAGCTTTAATCAGGGGCGGAATGAGCAGTTCTTC
V gene: TRBV5-5; clone size: .; D gene: .; J gene: TRBJ2-7; CDR3 protein: CASSPPAFEQYF; CDR3 DNA: TGTGCCAGCAGCCCACCGGCTTTCGAGCAGTACTTC
V gene: TRBV7-3; clone size: .; D gene: .; J gene: TRBJ2-1; CDR3 protein: CASSSQGSSYNEQFF; CDR3 DNA: TGTGCCAGCAGCTCCCAGGGTTCCTCCTACAATGAGCAGTTCTTC
V gene: TRBV4-1; clone size: few; D gene: TRBD1; J gene: TRBJ2-7; CDR3 protein: CASSQDRTGDYEQYF; CDR3 DNA: TGCGCCAGCAGCCAAGACAGGACAGGAGACTACGAGCAGTACTTC
V gene: TRBV18; clone size: once; D gene: .; J gene: TRBJ1-2; CDR3 protein: CASSPQGLGGYTF; CDR3 DNA: TGTGCCAGCTCACCACAGGGTCTGGGCGGCTACACCTTC
V gene: TRBV29-1; clone size: once; D gene: TRBD1; J gene: TRBJ1-1; CDR3 protein: CSVDRDRPEAFF; CDR3 DNA: TGCAGCGTTGATCGGGACAGGCCCGAAGCTTTCTTT
V gene: TRBV28; clone size: .; D gene: TRBD1; J gene: TRBJ1-2; CDR3 protein: CASSVQPGQGTRYGYTF; CDR3 DNA: TGTGCCAGCAGCGTACAACCGGGACAGGGTACGAGATATGGCTACACCTTC
V gene: TRBV10-3; clone size: .; D gene: TRBD1; J gene: TRBJ1-4; CDR3 protein: CAISDGDRGGEKLFF; CDR3 DNA: TGTGCCATCAGTGATGGGGACAGGGGTGGAGAAAAACTGTTTTTT
V gene: TRBV28; clone size: .; D gene: .; J gene: TRBJ1-4; CDR3 protein: CASTTPRTAANEKLFF; CDR3 DNA: TGTGCCAGCACCACCCCGCGGACCGCGGCTAATGAAAAACTGTTTTTT
V gene: TRBV7-2; clone size: .; D gene: .; J gene: TRBJ1-2; CDR3 protein: CASSLDRDYGYTF; CDR3 DNA: TGTGCCAGCAGCTTAGACAGGGACTATGGCTACACCTTC
V gene: TRBV5-4; clone size: .; D gene: TRBD2; J gene: TRBJ2-1; CDR3 protein: CASTISGGDYNEQFF; CDR3 DNA: TGTGCCAGCACCATAAGCGGGGGGGACTACAATGAGCAGTTCTTC
V gene: TRBV4-3; clone size: few; D gene: .; J gene: TRBJ2-7; CDR3 protein: CASSQDVAGTSYEQYF; CDR3 DNA: TGCGCCAGCAGCCAAGATGTAGCCGGGACCTCCTACGAGCAGTACTTC
V gene: TRBV19; clone size: .; D gene: .; J gene: TRBJ1-5; CDR3 protein: CASSIRSGNQPQHF; CDR3 DNA: TGTGCCAGTAGTATTAGGTCTGGCAATCAGCCCCAGCATTTT